These 15 T cell receptor beta chains came from one sample sequenced in a study of cytomegalovirus exposure and HLA in healthy donors. It was with 60 Vbeta and 13 Jbeta primers that the PCR ran. The repertoire was sequenced with immunoSEQ multiplex PCR; TCRdb's copy has only in-frame clones and lacks some. In the table there are fewer than 200,000 clones, roughly 87% of which are singletons. Sequencing was done on a sample of PBMCs. All receptors derive from a girl under three years old in good health and CMV-seronegative.

Written as DNA, the CDR3 is TGTGCCAGCAGCTTATCTGGGAGCAGAGGGAACACCATATATTTT. Translated, it gives CASSLSGSRGNTIYF. The V and J genes are TRBV13 and TRBJ1-3; D not resolved. The CDR3 covers 15 residues. V lost 2 bases and J lost 7, with 15 bases in between. Germline V gene lookup returns CDR1 PRHDT and CDR2 FYEKMQ (reference sequence). Based on the CDR3 plus reference TRBV13 and TRBJ1-3, the full variable domain is AAGVIQSPRHLIKEKRETATLKCYPIPRHDTVYWYQQGPGQDPQFLISFYEKMQSDKGSIPDRFSAQQFSDYHSELNMSSLELGDSALYFCASSLSGSRGNTIYFGEGSWLTVV.

The V and J genes are TRBV7-7 and TRBJ2-1, with 11 bases aligning to TRBD2. The trim removed 2 bases at V and 1 base at J, leaving 4 bases unmatched. Germline V gives CDR1 SSHAT, CDR2 FNYEAQ (reference sequence). There are 17 residues in the CDR3. CDR3 DNA: TGTGCCAGCAGCTTAAACAGACTAGCGGGGTCCTACAATGAGCAGTTCTTC. This sequence encodes CASSLNRLAGSYNEQFF.

The chain couples TRBV5-4 to TRBJ1-1, with D possibly TRBD1 on 5 matching bases. Germline lookup yields CDR1 SGHNT and CDR2 YYREEE (reference sequence). Trimming removed 0 bases from V and 4 bases from J, with 13 bases in between. This CDR3 has 15 residues. The CDR3 region has the DNA TGTGCCAGCAGCTTGGGGGGGGAGGGTACCACTGAAGCTTTCTTT. Protein sequence: CASSLGGEGTTEAFF.

The chain joins TRBV4-3 to TRBJ2-7; 7 bases are shared with TRBD1. V lost 0 bases to trimming and J lost 5 bases; unmatched junction nucleotides: 7. Germline V gives CDR1 LGHNA, CDR2 YSLEER. The CDR3 runs 15 residues. The CDR3 nucleotides read TGCGCCAGCAGCCAAGATCAGGCCGACAGGGACGAGCAGTACTTC. Amino acids: CASSQDQADRDEQYF.

The V and J genes are TRBV4-2 and TRBJ2-4; no firm D call. Germline V CDR1 and CDR2: LGHNA, YNFKEQ. The CDR3 is 16 residues long. Trimming removed 1 base from V and 2 bases from J, with 12 bases in between. The CDR3 bases are TGTGCCAGCAGCCAAGTTAGTAAGGAGTCCAAAAACATTCAGTACTTC. This codes for CASSQVSKESKNIQYF.

This clone was seen a few times. The CDR3 DNA is TGTGCCAGTGAGATACAGGGGGCTGGCAATCAGCCCCAGCATTTT. Protein: CASEIQGAGNQPQHF. V usage is TRBV19 and J usage is TRBJ1-5; 9 nucleotides agree with TRBD1. The CDR3 is 15 residues long. Trimming cost V 8 bases and J 2 bases; bases outside gene matches: 7. Germline V gene lookup returns CDR1 LNHDA and CDR2 SQIVND (reference sequence).

The V call is TRBV6-5, the J call TRBJ1-6; D ambiguous. V lost 2 bases, J lost 9 bases, and 8 bases lay in between. CDR3 length: 13 amino acids. Per the germline V gene, CDR1 is MNHEY and CDR2 is SVGAGI. The CDR3 spells CASSYPGGSPLHF. For the CDR3, the DNA is TGTGCCAGCAGTTACCCGGGAGGTTCACCCCTCCACTTT.

The chain combines TRBV2 with TRBJ2-7, with D perhaps matching TRBD2 (6 bases). Germline V gene lookup returns CDR1 SNHLY and CDR2 FYNNEI. CDR3 length: 16 residues. Trimming removed 1 base at V and 2 bases at J, with 15 bases between. The CDR3 reads CASSEVGGAGTYEQYF. The CDR3 DNA reads TGTGCCAGCAGTGAAGTGGGAGGTGCGGGAACCTACGAGCAGTACTTC.

This clone turned up a few times. The chain couples TRBV1 to TRBJ2-1; the D call TRBD2 from the table was never checked on the DNA. TRBV1 is a pseudogene segment. This CDR3 is built from 16 residues. CDR3 sequence (DNA): TGCACCAGCAGCCCCCCCCCTGGCGGGAGGGCCGGGGAGCAGTTCTTC. Translation gives CTSSPPPGGRAGEQFF.

The chain has TRBV7-9 and TRBJ1-1, with D hard to call. The CDR3 sequence is 14 residues long. Germline values: CDR1 SEHNR, CDR2 FQNEAQ (reference sequence). Trimming took 7 bases from V and 3 from J, leaving 15 bases between them. CDR3 sequence: CASNLLGRDTEAFF. As DNA, the CDR3 is TGTGCCAGCAACCTCTTGGGGAGGGACACTGAAGCTTTCTTT. The variable domain in full, with the rest retrieved from reference TRBV7-9 and TRBJ1-1, is DTGVSQNPRHKITKRGQNVTFRCDPISEHNRLYWYRQTLGQGPEFLTYFQNEAQLEKSRLLSDRFSAERPKGSFSTLEIQRTEQGDSAMYLCASNLLGRDTEAFFGQGTRLTVV.

The chain recombines TRBV30 with TRBJ1-2; D ambiguous. Deletions cut 0 bases from V and 8 bases from J, with 16 bases between. The V gene's germline CDR1 is GTSNPN and CDR2 SVGIG (reference sequence). This CDR3 spans 14 amino acids. The DNA of the CDR3 is TGTGCCTGGAGTGTGGTAACGGCGACGGGAGGCTACACCTTC. This encodes CAWSVVTATGGYTF.

The gene calls are TRBV19 and TRBJ1-2; D is uncertain. This CDR3 comprises 12 residues. V shed 8 bases and J shed 0 bases, with 7 bases lying between them. Germline CDR1 reads LNHDA; CDR2 reads SQIVND (reference sequence). CDR3 coding DNA: TGTGCCAGTGAGGAGACTAACTATGGCTACACCTTC. It encodes CASEETNYGYTF.

The rearrangement uses TRBV4-2 and TRBJ1-5; D is undetermined. The V gene's germline CDR1 is LGHNA and CDR2 YNFKEQ. The CDR3 consists of 14 residues. V shed 3 bases and J shed 5 bases, with 11 bases lying between them. The DNA of the CDR3 is TGTGCCAGCAGCCAGACACGGTCGGATCAGCCCCAGCATTTT. Residues: CASSQTRSDQPQHF.

V usage is TRBV9 and J usage is TRBJ2-3; a weak D match, TRBD1 (5 bases). V lost 3 bases and J 0 bases, leaving 17 bases between the germline ends. The CDR3 is 17 residues long. Germline-derived CDR1 and CDR2 are SGDLS and YYNGEE. CDR3 sequence reads: CASSETVRDSSTDTQYF. Here the CDR3 DNA reads TGTGCCAGCAGCGAGACAGTTAGAGACTCTAGCACAGATACGCAGTATTTT.

The chain joins TRBV30 to TRBJ2-7; D uncertain. V was pared by 0 bases and J by 4 bases, with 4 bases between. CDR3 length: 11 amino acids. Looked up from germline, CDR1 is GTSNPN and CDR2 is SVGIG (reference sequence). The CDR3 loop reads CAWSVEYEQYF. The CDR3 DNA reads TGTGCCTGGAGTGTAGAGTACGAGCAGTACTTC.